This T cell receptor beta chain was identified in a study of blood T cell repertoires in COVID-19. At the level of the study: From the United States, Italy and Spain came samples of acute and convalescent COVID-19. The cDNA or gDNA used as material had been derived from T cells, B-cell-depleted T cells, or PBMCs.

The CDR3 extends over 16 amino acids. Germline CDR1 reads SGDLS; CDR2 reads YYNGEE. With 6 bases clipped from V and 5 bases from J, the junction kept 15 bases outside the gene matches. As processed by the authors: Estimation of nucleated cell counts relied on the amplification of reference gene primers. Profiled with immunoSEQ multiplex PCR; TCRdb holds only in-frame clones, not every one. That table furnishes V, J and clone size, whereas the DNA furnished D and trimming. The data contain 85,000 to 100,000 clones, approximately 86% of them singletons. The chain couples TRBV9 to TRBJ1-1, with 8 positions matching TRBD1. The sequenced sample consisted of peripheral blood. This receptor was identified in a man aged 55 to 70 with acute or convalescent COVID-19. Here the CDR3 DNA reads TGTGCCAGCAATCCCTCCCCCGGACAGGGATTTACTGAAGCTTTCTTT. This gives the protein CASNPSPGQGFTEAFF.